These 12 T cell receptor beta chains came from one sample sequenced in a study of T cell responses to AZD1222 COVID-19 vaccine. Measured with immunoSEQ multiplex PCR; TCRdb has only the in-frame clones, and not every one. The sample has some 130,000 clones, 88% seen once. Specimen: peripheral blood, collected on day 0 of AZD1222 vaccination. Source of these receptors: an adult in good health.

The chain recombines TRBV7-2 with TRBJ2-1; maybe TRBD2 (5 bases). V lost 1 base, J lost 7 bases, and 8 bases lay in between. CDR3 length: 13 amino acids. CDR1 is SGHTA, CDR2 FQGNSA, per germline. The CDR3 loop reads CASSLGDYNEQFF. As DNA, the CDR3 is TGTGCCAGCAGCTTAGGAGACTATAATGAGCAGTTCTTC.

The chain carries TRBV2 and TRBJ2-7; D is perhaps TRBD2 (5 bases). V was cut by 6 bases and J by 6 bases, with 15 bases left in between. The length of the CDR3 is 13 residues. The germline gives CDR1 SNHLY, CDR2 FYNNEI. Here the CDR3 reads CASRETGLGEQYF. CDR3 nucleotide sequence: TGTGCCAGCAGGGAAACGGGGTTGGGCGAGCAGTACTTC.

The chain couples TRBV6-2 or TRBV6-3 to TRBJ1-1; the D is unclear. Germline V gene lookup returns CDR1 MNHEY and CDR2 SVGEGT. V was cut by 4 bases and J by 6 bases, with 12 bases left in between. This CDR3 has 13 residues. For the CDR3, the DNA is TGTGCCAGCAGTTTAGTACGGGTGGCTGAAGCTTTCTTT. Translation: CASSLVRVAEAFF.

This rearrangement joins TRBV6-5 to TRBJ2-7, with a tentative D call TRBD1 (6 bases). The CDR3 sequence is 14 residues long. Germline CDR1 and CDR2: MNHEY and SVGAGI. The V gene lost 11 bases and the J gene lost 2 bases, with 19 bases spanning the gap. CDR3 residues: CAATTRGIAYEQYF. The CDR3 DNA follows: TGTGCCGCCACGACCAGGGGAATCGCCTACGAGCAGTACTTC.

This clone was detected once. The chain links TRBV11-2 to TRBJ2-7; D may be TRBD1 (5 bases). The CDR3 is made up of 15 amino acids. Deletions cut 4 bases from V and 4 bases from J, with 17 bases between. From germline, CDR1 is SGHAT and CDR2 FQNNGV. CDR3 sequence (DNA): TGTGCCAGCAGCTCGAGCAGGGTGGCTTCTTACGAGCAGTACTTC. Its translation is CASSSSRVASYEQYF. Full variable domain (missing parts from reference TRBV11-2 and TRBJ2-7): EAGVAQSPRYKIIEKRQSVAFWCNPISGHATLYWYQQILGQGPKLLIQFQNNGVVDDSQLPKDRFSAERLKGVDSTLKIQPAKLEDSAVYLCASSSSRVASYEQYFGPGTRLTVT.

The rearrangement joins TRBV19 to TRBJ2-4; tentatively, D is TRBD1 (8 bases). Germline CDR1 and CDR2: LNHDA and SQIVND (reference sequence). The V end was cut by 3 bases, the J end by 6 bases, with 15 bases between. CDR3 length: 15 amino acids. The CDR3 protein is CASSILQGGGNIQYF. The CDR3 DNA reads TGTGCCAGTAGTATCCTACAGGGGGGGGGAAACATTCAGTACTTC.

The chain employs TRBV19 and TRBJ2-1; 8 bases are shared with TRBD2. Germline CDR1 is LNHDA and CDR2 is SQIVND (reference sequence). This CDR3 is built from 15 residues. Trimming took 9 bases from V and 0 from J; bases not matched to a gene: 7. CDR3 bases: TGTGCCAGCCCGTTGGGGACTAGCTCCTACAATGAGCAGTTCTTC. Protein: CASPLGTSSYNEQFF.

The rearrangement links TRBV28 to TRBJ2-1; 7 bases line up with TRBD2. The CDR3 runs 15 residues. The V gene's germline CDR1 is MDHEN and CDR2 SYDVKM. Unmatched junction bases numbered 4, after V lost 4 bases and J lost 1 base. Here the CDR3 reads CASSSAGRSYNEQFF. CDR3 bases: TGTGCCAGCAGTTCAGCGGGACGGTCCTACAATGAGCAGTTCTTC.

The CDR3 DNA follows: TGTGCCAGCAGCCCGACAGGGGGCGGTTTCAGGGGATCCACCTTC. It encodes CASSPTGGGFRGSTF. The J gene is TRBJ1-2, the V gene TRBV5-4; the match to TRBD1 covers 10 bases. This CDR3 is 15 amino acids long. The ends lost 4 bases at V and 13 bases at J; junction bases unmatched: 16. Germline V gives CDR1 SGHNT, CDR2 YYREEE (reference sequence). The entire variable domain, with the rest obtained from reference TRBV5-4 and TRBJ1-2, is as follows: ETGVTQSPTHLIKTRGQQVTLRCSSQSGHNTVSWYQQALGQGPQFIFQYYREEENGRGNFPPRFSGLQFPNYSSELNVNALELDDSALYLCASSPTGGGFRGSTFGSGTRLTVV.

This sequence joins TRBV30 and TRBJ1-5; unclear D gene. The CDR3 has 13 amino acids. Trimming stripped 0 bases from V and 4 bases from J, with 7 bases between. Germline V gene sequence: CDR1 GTSNPN, CDR2 SVGIG (reference sequence). The CDR3 protein is CAWSVRENQPQHF. The CDR3 DNA is TGTGCCTGGAGTGTACGGGAAAATCAGCCCCAGCATTTT.

The genes are TRBV5-1 and TRBJ1-1; D is uncertain. The CDR3 totals 15 residues. Germline values: CDR1 SGHRS, CDR2 YFSETQ. V was cut by 1 base and J by 0 bases, with 10 bases left in between. The CDR3: CASSLRASLNTEAFF. The CDR3 bases are TGCGCCAGCAGCTTGCGTGCCAGCCTGAACACTGAAGCTTTCTTT.

The chain combines TRBV6-5 with TRBJ2-5, with 9 bases that match TRBD1. V shed 0 bases, J shed 3 bases, and the junction held 5 bases outside the gene matches. The germline CDR1 and CDR2 sequences are MNHEY and SVGAGI. The CDR3 consists of 16 residues. The CDR3 region has the DNA TGTGCCAGCAGTTACTCGAGGACAGGGGCTAAAGAGACCCAGTACTTC. It specifies CASSYSRTGAKETQYF.